This T cell receptor beta chain was profiled in a study of cytomegalovirus exposure and HLA in healthy donors. General observations from the study: As immune exposure information, only CMV serostatus was available. Sequencing likely generated an artifact that appeared as a cluster of highly shared sequence variants. Accurate prediction of most subjects' HLA-A and HLA-B alleles from TCR beta sequences was reported.

In regard to this clone: The antigen remains unidentified.

This CDR3 has 14 residues. CDR1 and CDR2 (germline): MNHEY, SVGAGI. V was pared by 4 bases and J by 10 bases, with 7 bases of the junction left unmatched. Primers for the PCR totalled 60 Vbeta and 13 Jbeta. Here immunoSEQ multiplex PCR was the method, and the copy in TCRdb shows in-frame clones only, minus some. The data show tens of thousands of clones, 60% to 85% seen once. Healthy bone marrow donors made up the donors. This clonotype was obtained from an older man in good health and CMV-seronegative. The gene calls are TRBV6-5 and TRBJ1-6; TRBD1 matches 7 bases. Sample: PBMCs. CDR3 nucleotide sequence: TGTGCCAGCAGTTCCTACCCACAGGGGTCACCCCTCCACTTT. This codes for CASSSYPQGSPLHF.